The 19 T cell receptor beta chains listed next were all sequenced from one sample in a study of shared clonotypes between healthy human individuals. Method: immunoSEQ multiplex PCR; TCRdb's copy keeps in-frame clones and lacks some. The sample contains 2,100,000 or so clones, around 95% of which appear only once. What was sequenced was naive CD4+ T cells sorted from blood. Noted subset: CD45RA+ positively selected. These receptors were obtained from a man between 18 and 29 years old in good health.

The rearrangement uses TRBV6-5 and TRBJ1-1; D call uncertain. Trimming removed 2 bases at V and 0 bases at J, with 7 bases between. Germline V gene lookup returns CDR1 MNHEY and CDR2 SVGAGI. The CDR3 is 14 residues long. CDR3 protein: CASSYGEMNTEAFF. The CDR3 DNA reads TGTGCCAGCAGTTACGGGGAGATGAACACTGAAGCTTTCTTT.

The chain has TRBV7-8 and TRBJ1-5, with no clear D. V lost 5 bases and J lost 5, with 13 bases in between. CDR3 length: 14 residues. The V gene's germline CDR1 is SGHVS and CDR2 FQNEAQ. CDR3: CASSLTPLDQPQHF. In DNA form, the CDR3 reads TGTGCCAGCAGCCTTACCCCACTGGATCAGCCCCAGCATTTT.

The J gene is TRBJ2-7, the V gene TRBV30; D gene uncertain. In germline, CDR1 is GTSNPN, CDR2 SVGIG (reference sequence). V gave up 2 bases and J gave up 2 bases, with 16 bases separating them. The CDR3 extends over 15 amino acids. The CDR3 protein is CAWSSLGDLTYEQYF. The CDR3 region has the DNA TGTGCCTGGAGTAGTCTCGGAGATCTTACCTACGAGCAGTACTTC.

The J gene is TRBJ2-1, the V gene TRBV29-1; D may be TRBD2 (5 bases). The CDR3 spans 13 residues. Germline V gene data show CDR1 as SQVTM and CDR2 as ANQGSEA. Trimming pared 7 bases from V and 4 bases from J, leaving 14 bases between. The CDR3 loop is CSDLPSGYNEQFF. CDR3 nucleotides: TGCAGCGACCTCCCTTCGGGGTACAATGAGCAGTTCTTC.

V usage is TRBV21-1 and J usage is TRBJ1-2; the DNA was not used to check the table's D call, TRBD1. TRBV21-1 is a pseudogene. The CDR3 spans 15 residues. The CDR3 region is CASSGRQGFFYGYTF. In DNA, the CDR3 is TGTGCCAGCAGCGGCCGACAGGGTTTCTTCTATGGCTACACCTTC.

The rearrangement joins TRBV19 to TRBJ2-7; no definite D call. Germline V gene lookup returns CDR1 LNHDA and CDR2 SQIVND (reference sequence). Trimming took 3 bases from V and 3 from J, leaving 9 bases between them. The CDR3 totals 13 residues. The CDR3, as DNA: TGTGCCAGTAGTATGGTCCGTGGCTACGAGCAGTACTTC. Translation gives CASSMVRGYEQYF.

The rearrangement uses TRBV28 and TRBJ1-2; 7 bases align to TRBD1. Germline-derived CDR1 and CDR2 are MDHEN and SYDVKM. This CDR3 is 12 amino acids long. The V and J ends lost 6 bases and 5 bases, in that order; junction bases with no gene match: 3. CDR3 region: CASREQGYGYTF. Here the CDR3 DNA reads TGTGCCAGCAGGGAACAGGGGTATGGCTACACCTTC.

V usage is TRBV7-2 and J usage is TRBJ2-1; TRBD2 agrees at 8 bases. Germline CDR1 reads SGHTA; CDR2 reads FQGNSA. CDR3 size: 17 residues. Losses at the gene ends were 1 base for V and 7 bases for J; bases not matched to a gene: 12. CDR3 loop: CASSLVGPSGRRNEQFF. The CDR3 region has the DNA TGTGCCAGCAGCTTAGTGGGCCCCAGCGGGAGAAGGAATGAGCAGTTCTTC.

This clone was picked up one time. The CDR3 protein is CASSSEASGNTIYF. CDR3 in DNA: TGTGCCAGCAGTTCGGAAGCCTCTGGAAACACCATATATTTT. The chain is built from TRBV27 and TRBJ1-3; no reliable D call. CDR1 is MNHEY, CDR2 SMNVEV, per germline (reference sequence). The CDR3 totals 14 residues. Trimming removed 4 bases from V and 0 bases from J, with 7 bases in between.

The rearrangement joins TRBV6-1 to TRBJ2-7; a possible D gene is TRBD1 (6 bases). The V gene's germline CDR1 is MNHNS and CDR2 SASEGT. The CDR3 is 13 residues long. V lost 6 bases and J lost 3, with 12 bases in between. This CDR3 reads CASSRQGNYEQYF. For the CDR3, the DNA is TGTGCCAGCAGCCGGCAGGGGAACTACGAGCAGTACTTC.

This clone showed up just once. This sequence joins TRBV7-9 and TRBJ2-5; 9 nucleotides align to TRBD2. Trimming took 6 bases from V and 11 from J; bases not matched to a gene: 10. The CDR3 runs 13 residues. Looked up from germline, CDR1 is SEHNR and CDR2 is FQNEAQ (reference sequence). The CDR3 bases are TGTGCCAGCAGTTTTCCGTCTAGCGGGACACAGTACTTC. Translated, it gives CASSFPSSGTQYF.

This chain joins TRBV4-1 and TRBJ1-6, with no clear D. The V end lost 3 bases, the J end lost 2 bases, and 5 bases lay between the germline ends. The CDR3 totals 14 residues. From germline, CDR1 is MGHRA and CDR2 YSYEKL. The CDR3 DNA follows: TGCGCCAGCAGCCAGGAGGCCTATAATTCACCCCTCCACTTT. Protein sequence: CASSQEAYNSPLHF.

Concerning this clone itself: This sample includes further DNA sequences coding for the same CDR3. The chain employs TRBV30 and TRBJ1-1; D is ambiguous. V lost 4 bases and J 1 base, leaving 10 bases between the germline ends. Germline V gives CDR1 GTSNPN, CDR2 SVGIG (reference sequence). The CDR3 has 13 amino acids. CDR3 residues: CAWISQANTEAFF. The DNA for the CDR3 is TGTGCCTGGATTAGTCAGGCGAACACTGAAGCTTTCTTT.

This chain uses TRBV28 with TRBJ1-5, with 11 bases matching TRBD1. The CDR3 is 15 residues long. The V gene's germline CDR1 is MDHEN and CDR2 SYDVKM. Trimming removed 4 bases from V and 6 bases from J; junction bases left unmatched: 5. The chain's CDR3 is CASSWGQGESQPQHF. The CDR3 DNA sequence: TGTGCCAGCAGTTGGGGACAGGGGGAAAGTCAGCCCCAGCATTTT. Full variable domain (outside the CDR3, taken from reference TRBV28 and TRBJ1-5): DVKVTQSSRYLVKRTGEKVFLECVQDMDHENMFWYRQDPGLGLRLIYFSYDVKMKEKGDIPEGYSVSREKKERFSLILESASTNQTSMYLCASSWGQGESQPQHFGDGTRLSIL.

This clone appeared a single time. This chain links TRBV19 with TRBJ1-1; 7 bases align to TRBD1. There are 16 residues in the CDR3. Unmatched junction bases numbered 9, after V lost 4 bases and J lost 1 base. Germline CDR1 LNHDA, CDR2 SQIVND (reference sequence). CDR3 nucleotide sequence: TGTGCCAGTAGTACGAACAGGGGAGGACCGAACACTGAAGCTTTCTTT. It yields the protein CASSTNRGGPNTEAFF.

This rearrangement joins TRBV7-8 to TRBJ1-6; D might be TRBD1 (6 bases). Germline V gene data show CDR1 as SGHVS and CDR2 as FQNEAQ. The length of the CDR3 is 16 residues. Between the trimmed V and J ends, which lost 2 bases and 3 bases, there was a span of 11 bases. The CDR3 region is CASSLQGTLYNSPLHF. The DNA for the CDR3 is TGTGCCAGCAGCTTACAGGGGACCCTCTATAATTCACCCCTCCACTTT.

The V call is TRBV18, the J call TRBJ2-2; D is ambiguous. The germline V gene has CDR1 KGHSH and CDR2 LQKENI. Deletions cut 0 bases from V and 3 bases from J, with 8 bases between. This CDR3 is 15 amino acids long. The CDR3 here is CASSPPGTYTGELFF. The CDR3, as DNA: TGTGCCAGCTCACCACCGGGAACATACACCGGGGAGCTGTTTTTT.

CDR3 in amino acids: CASRGQGAGNTEAFF. The CDR3, as DNA: TGTGCCAGCAGGGGCCAGGGGGCGGGAAACACTGAAGCTTTCTTT. The chain carries TRBV25-1 and TRBJ1-1, with TRBD1 identical over 8 bases. Germline CDR1 MGHDK, CDR2 SYGVNS. This CDR3 region has 15 residues. Trimming took 6 bases from V and 2 from J; bases not matched to a gene: 8.

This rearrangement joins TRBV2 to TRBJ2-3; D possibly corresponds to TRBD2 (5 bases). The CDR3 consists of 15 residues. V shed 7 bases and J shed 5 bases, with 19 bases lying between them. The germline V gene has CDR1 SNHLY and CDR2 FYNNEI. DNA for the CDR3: TGTGCCAGCAAGGTTGAGGGCTCAGATGGAGATACGCAGTATTTT. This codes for CASKVEGSDGDTQYF.